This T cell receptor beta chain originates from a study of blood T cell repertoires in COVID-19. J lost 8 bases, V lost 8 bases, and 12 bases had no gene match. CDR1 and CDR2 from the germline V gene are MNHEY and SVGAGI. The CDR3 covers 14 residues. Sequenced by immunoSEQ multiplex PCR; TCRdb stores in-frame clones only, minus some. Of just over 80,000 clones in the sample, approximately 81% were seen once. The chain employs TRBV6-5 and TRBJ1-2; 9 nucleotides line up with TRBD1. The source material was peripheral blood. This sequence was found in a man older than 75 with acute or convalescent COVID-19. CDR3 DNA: TGTGCCAGCTACCCCGGGGGGACAGGGAACGGCTACACCTTC. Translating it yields CASYPGGTGNGYTF.